A selection of T cell receptor beta chains follows, all from one sample in a study of T cell changes during pregnancy in multiple sclerosis. The assay was immunoSEQ multiplex PCR, and TCRdb's table has in-frame clones only and misses some. This table holds about 80,000 clones, about 88% found once. The source material was peripheral blood, sampled before pregnancy. The receptors come from a female donor with multiple sclerosis, enrolled in a pregnancy study. Both conserved end residues are part of each CDR3. D genes are given only for firm matches. Size is omitted from some rows. Given values are once, few, many or a class for expanded clones.

J | V | size | D | CDR3 | DNA
TRBJ1-1 | TRBV2 | . | . | CASSVGGGNTEAFF | TGTGCCAGCAGTGTCGGGGGAGGGAACACTGAAGCTTTCTTT
TRBJ2-1 | TRBV20-1 | . | . | CSVREANEQFF | TGCAGTGTAAGGGAGGCCAATGAGCAGTTCTTC
TRBJ2-2 | TRBV6-1 | . | TRBD1 | CASSGLSGQGSGELFF | TGTGCCAGCAGTGGACTTTCGGGACAGGGTTCCGGGGAGCTGTTTTTT
TRBJ2-1 | TRBV18 | . | . | CASSSLRGNEQFF | TGTGCCAGCTCATCACTCAGGGGTAATGAGCAGTTCTTC
TRBJ2-7 | TRBV7-9 | . | . | CASSLTYEQYF | TGTGCCAGCAGCCTAACCTACGAGCAGTACTTC
TRBJ2-6 | TRBV5-6 | . | TRBD1 | CASSPLRTGWAHVLTF | TGTGCCAGCAGCCCCCTTCGGACAGGGTGGGCCCACGTCCTGACTTTC
TRBJ2-7 | TRBV5-1 | . | . | CASSLGLEGSYEQYF | TGCGCCAGCAGCTTGGGACTAGAGGGTTCCTACGAGCAGTACTTC
TRBJ1-5 | TRBV19 | . | . | CASSILMRGRRPQHF | TGTGCCAGTAGTATATTAATGCGAGGCCGCAGGCCCCAGCATTTT
TRBJ1-2 | TRBV19 | . | TRBD1 | CASKDRGNGYTF | TGTGCCAGCAAGGACAGGGGAAATGGCTACACCTTC
TRBJ1-2 | TRBV5-4 | few | TRBD1 | CASSTGQGPLIGYTF | TGTGCCAGCAGCACGGGACAGGGTCCCTTGATTGGCTACACCTTC
TRBJ2-1 | TRBV27 | . | TRBD2 | CASSQTGLAGGNEQFF | TGTGCCAGCAGCCAGACGGGACTAGCGGGGGGGAATGAGCAGTTCTTC
TRBJ1-3 | TRBV27 | . | TRBD1 | CASSQSAGTVSGNTIYF | TGTGCCAGCAGCCAGAGCGCCGGGACAGTCTCTGGAAACACCATATATTTT
TRBJ2-5 | TRBV29-1 | . | TRBD1 | CSVCTGGETQYF | TGCAGCGTTTGCACAGGGGGGGAGACCCAGTACTTC
TRBJ2-5 | TRBV5-4 | . | TRBD2 | CASMGGGRETQYF | TGTGCCAGCATGGGGGGGGGACGAGAGACCCAGTACTTC
TRBJ1-1 | TRBV10-3 | few | . | CAIRDSGQNTEAFF | TGTGCCATCAGAGATAGCGGTCAGAACACTGAAGCTTTCTTT
TRBJ2-1 | TRBV19 | once | TRBD2 | CASSIDTSGGAYNEQFF | TGTGCCAGTAGTATAGATACTAGCGGGGGGGCATACAATGAGCAGTTCTTC
TRBJ2-7 | TRBV11-2 | . | TRBD1 | CASSLAGQAYEQYF | TGTGCCAGCAGCTTAGCGGGACAGGCCTACGAGCAGTACTTC
TRBJ2-1 | TRBV7-9 | . | TRBD2 | CASSRGLAGSYNEQFF | TGTGCCAGCAGCCGAGGACTAGCGGGCTCCTACAATGAGCAGTTCTTC
TRBJ1-1 | TRBV7-3 | . | . | CASRRDPRGNAEAFF | TGTGCCAGCAGGCGGGACCCCAGAGGTAACGCTGAAGCTTTCTTT
TRBJ1-4 | TRBV5-1 | . | . | CASSPGLGGGKLFF | TGCGCCAGCAGTCCAGGCCTGGGTGGTGGAAAACTGTTTTTT
TRBJ1-4 | TRBV23-1 | . | . | CASSPGQFNEKLFF | TGCGCCAGCAGTCCTGGACAGTTTAATGAAAAACTGTTTTTT
TRBJ2-3 | TRBV5-4 | . | TRBD2 | CASSLGGGSTDTQYF | TGTGCCAGCAGCTTGGGCGGGGGGTCCACAGATACGCAGTATTTT
TRBJ1-1 | TRBV4-1 | few | . | CASSHNSMNTEAFF | TGCGCCAGCAGCCACAATTCTATGAACACTGAAGCTTTCTTT
TRBJ2-6 | TRBV29-1 | . | . | CSAVGRGTGANVLTF | TGCAGCGCCGTGGGAAGGGGGACTGGGGCCAACGTCCTGACTTTC
TRBJ2-2 | TRBV7-9 | . | TRBD1 | CASSTGTGRATGELFF | TGTGCCAGCAGCACCGGGACAGGGAGAGCCACCGGGGAGCTGTTTTTT
TRBJ2-2 | TRBV4-1 | . | TRBD1 | CASSRGDRSNGELFF | TGCGCCAGCAGCCGGGGGGACAGGAGTAACGGGGAGCTGTTTTTT
TRBJ2-7 | TRBV18 | . | TRBD2 | CASSPSGGLSAAEQYF | TGTGCCAGCTCACCAAGCGGGGGGCTTTCGGCGGCCGAGCAGTACTTC
TRBJ1-6 | TRBV9 | . | . | CASSVGQSRSYNSPLHF | TGTGCCAGCAGCGTCGGACAGTCACGCTCCTATAATTCACCCCTCCACTTT
TRBJ2-2 | TRBV4-1 | . | . | CASSQLPSLQIYTNTGELFF | TGCGCCAGCAGCCAACTTCCCTCCCTTCAAATCTATACGAACACCGGGGAGCTGTTTTTT
TRBJ2-1 | TRBV18 | . | . | CASLPSSYNEQFF | TGTGCCAGCTTACCCTCCTCCTACAATGAGCAGTTCTTC
TRBJ1-2 | TRBV9 | . | . | CASSVVAANYGYTF | TGTGCCAGCAGCGTAGTAGCGGCAAACTATGGCTACACCTTC
TRBJ1-2 | TRBV4-2 | . | TRBD1 | CASSRTAGTVGYGYTF | TGTGCCAGCAGCCGTACGGCGGGGACAGTGGGTTATGGCTACACCTTC
TRBJ2-1 | TRBV4-1 | . | TRBD2 | CASSQEPGTSGDEQFF | TGCGCCAGCAGCCAAGAGCCCGGGACTAGCGGCGATGAGCAGTTCTTC
TRBJ1-1 | TRBV19 | . | . | CASSIRGARTEAFF | TGTGCCAGTAGTATTCGTGGGGCGCGGACTGAAGCTTTCTTT
TRBJ1-5 | TRBV29-1 | . | TRBD1 | CSASQGASNQPQHF | TGCAGCGCCTCACAGGGGGCGAGCAATCAGCCCCAGCATTTT
TRBJ1-2 | TRBV7-2 | . | TRBD1 | CASSSQGARTRVDGYTF | TGTGCCAGCAGCTCGCAGGGGGCGCGAACTCGTGTGGATGGCTACACCTTC
TRBJ1-3 | TRBV9 | . | . | CASSETGKENTIYF | TGTGCCAGCAGCGAAACAGGGAAAGAAAACACCATATATTTT
TRBJ1-5 | TRBV28 | . | . | CASTFDYQPQHF | TGTGCCAGCACTTTCGACTATCAGCCCCAGCATTTT
TRBJ1-1 | TRBV7-2 | . | . | CASSLLNTEAFF | TGTGCCAGCAGCTTACTTAACACTGAAGCTTTCTTT
TRBJ1-6 | TRBV7-3 | few | . | CASSLLGAWGSPLHF | TGTGCCAGCAGCTTATTGGGGGCGTGGGGATCACCCCTCCACTTT
TRBJ2-3 | TRBV7-9 | . | TRBD1 | CASSLGGSTGGNTDTQYF | TGTGCCAGCAGCTTAGGCGGATCCACAGGGGGCAACACAGATACGCAGTATTTT
TRBJ1-4 | TRBV27 | . | . | CASSLGPAGTNEKLFF | TGTGCCAGCAGTTTGGGGCCGGCAGGGACTAATGAAAAACTGTTTTTT
TRBJ1-4 | TRBV29-1 | . | . | CSVEDTVQKLFF | TGCAGCGTTGAAGACACAGTACAAAAACTGTTTTTT
TRBJ2-5 | TRBV5-5 | once | TRBD2 | CASSPGLAGIQETQYF | TGTGCCAGCAGCCCTGGACTAGCGGGGATACAAGAGACCCAGTACTTC
TRBJ1-2 | TRBV28 | . | . | CASSFGQNYGYTF | TGTGCCAGCAGTTTTGGGCAGAACTATGGCTACACCTTC